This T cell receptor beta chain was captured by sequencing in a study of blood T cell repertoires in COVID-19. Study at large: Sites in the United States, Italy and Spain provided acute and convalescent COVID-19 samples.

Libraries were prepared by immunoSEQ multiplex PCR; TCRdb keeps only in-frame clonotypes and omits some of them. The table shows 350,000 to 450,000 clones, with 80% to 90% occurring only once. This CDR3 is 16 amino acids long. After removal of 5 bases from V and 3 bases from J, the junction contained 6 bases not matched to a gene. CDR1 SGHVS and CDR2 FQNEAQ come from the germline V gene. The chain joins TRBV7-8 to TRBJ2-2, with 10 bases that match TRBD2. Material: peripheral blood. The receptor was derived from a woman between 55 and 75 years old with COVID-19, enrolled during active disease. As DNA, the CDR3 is TGTGCCAGCAGCCTATCCCTAGCGGGGGACACCGGGGAGCTGTTTTTT. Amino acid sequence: CASSLSLAGDTGELFF.